These T cell receptor beta chains were read from a single sample in a study of CD8+ T cells in alopecia areata. Sequenced by immunoSEQ multiplex PCR; TCRdb stores in-frame clones only, minus some. The sample consists of fewer than 90,000 clones, 51% of them appearing once. Sequencing input: NKG2D-high CD8+ T cells sorted from blood. These TCRs come from a human donor with alopecia areata. The CDR3 runs from the conserved cysteine through the conserved F or W. A D gene is named only where the DNA matches it firmly. Expanded clones are given a class, and other clones once, few, many or no size at all.

clone_size	v_call	cdr3_length	j_call	d_call	cdr3_aa	cdr3_nt
NA	TRBV10-3	13	TRBJ2-7	NA	CASRDGSSYEQYF	TGTGCCAGCCGGGACGGAAGCTCCTACGAGCAGTACTTC
NA	TRBV29-1	15	TRBJ2-5	TRBD2	CSVLPGLAGQETQYF	TGCAGCGTGCTACCGGGACTAGCGGGACAAGAGACCCAGTACTTC
NA	TRBV27	14	TRBJ2-7	NA	CASSQTDGTYEQYF	TGTGCCAGCTCCCAAACCGACGGAACCTACGAGCAGTACTTC
few	TRBV23-1	14	TRBJ1-1	NA	CASSHDRRNTEAFF	TGCGCCAGCAGTCATGACAGGAGGAACACTGAAGCTTTCTTT
NA	TRBV6-5	14	TRBJ2-1	NA	CASSYSSGPNEQFF	TGTGCCAGCAGTTACTCGTCAGGGCCCAATGAGCAGTTCTTC
NA	TRBV29-1	15	TRBJ2-3	NA	CSVLAGGGGPDTQYF	TGCAGCGTTTTGGCCGGCGGTGGGGGCCCAGATACGCAGTATTTT
NA	TRBV5-6	14	TRBJ2-3	NA	CASSLGTSTDTQYF	TGTGCCAGCAGCTTGGGGACAAGCACAGATACGCAGTATTTT
NA	TRBV29-1	15	TRBJ2-1	NA	CSVEIRGDPYNEQFF	TGCAGCGTTGAGATCCGCGGGGACCCCTACAATGAGCAGTTCTTC
NA	TRBV4-1	13	TRBJ2-1	NA	CASSQDGGNEQFF	TGCGCCAGCAGCCAAGATGGAGGCAATGAGCAGTTCTTC
few	TRBV14	15	TRBJ2-5	NA	CASSQDEAPPETQYF	TGTGCCAGCAGCCAAGATGAGGCCCCACCCGAGACCCAGTACTTC
NA	TRBV7-2	14	TRBJ2-7	NA	CASSLDPGEGEQYF	TGTGCCAGCAGCTTAGACCCCGGAGAGGGCGAGCAGTACTTC
few	TRBV27	15	TRBJ2-7	TRBD1	CASRSAGTGSYEQYF	TGTGCCAGCAGATCTGCCGGGACAGGGTCCTACGAGCAGTACTTC
NA	TRBV4-3	12	TRBJ2-3	NA	CASSQGADTQYF	TGCGCCAGCAGCCAAGGGGCAGATACGCAGTATTTT
NA	TRBV7-2	13	TRBJ2-6	NA	CASSLGGANVLTF	TGTGCCAGCAGCCTCGGTGGTGCCAACGTCCTGACTTTC
NA	TRBV4-1	16	TRBJ1-2	NA	CASSQVGRDLEWGYTF	TGCGCCAGCAGCCAAGTTGGCAGGGACTTAGAGTGGGGCTACACCTTC
once	TRBV27	14	TRBJ2-2	NA	CASSSTANTGELFF	TGTGCCAGCAGTTCTACAGCGAACACCGGGGAGCTGTTTTTT
NA	TRBV27	14	TRBJ2-1	NA	CASGWQGVGNEQFF	TGTGCCAGCGGATGGCAGGGAGTAGGGAATGAGCAGTTCTTC
few	TRBV19	14	TRBJ1-5	NA	CATTPGVGNQPQHF	TGTGCCACCACGCCGGGGGTAGGGAATCAGCCCCAGCATTTT
NA	TRBV7-2	15	TRBJ2-6	TRBD1	CASRWTGAGANVLTF	TGTGCCAGCAGATGGACAGGGGCTGGGGCCAACGTCCTGACTTTC
few	TRBV27	12	TRBJ2-2	NA	CAARDGTGELFF	TGTGCCGCAAGGGACGGCACCGGGGAGCTGTTTTTT
NA	TRBV28	13	TRBJ2-7	NA	CASSPADSYEQYF	TGTGCCAGCAGCCCCGCCGACAGCTACGAGCAGTACTTC
NA	TRBV29-1	14	TRBJ2-7	NA	CSVEDPRGTYEQYF	TGCAGCGTTGAAGATCCCAGGGGAACCTACGAGCAGTACTTC
NA	TRBV5-3	18	TRBJ2-5	NA	CARSSDHNRRGTQETQYF	TGTGCCAGAAGCTCCGACCACAATAGACGGGGGACCCAAGAGACCCAGTACTTC
NA	TRBV7-9	11	TRBJ2-5	NA	CASSSQETQYF	TGTGCCAGCAGCTCACAAGAGACCCAGTACTTC
few	TRBV27	14	TRBJ2-7	TRBD1	CASSWTGGNYEQYF	TGTGCCAGCAGTTGGACAGGGGGCAACTACGAGCAGTACTTC
NA	TRBV7-9	11	TRBJ2-1	NA	CASRAQGEQFF	TGTGCCAGCAGAGCCCAGGGTGAGCAGTTCTTC
few	TRBV29-1	14	TRBJ2-2	NA	CSVEGSAFTGELFF	TGCAGCGTTGAAGGATCAGCTTTCACCGGGGAGCTGTTTTTT
few	TRBV29-1	12	TRBJ2-2	NA	CSSVGNTGELFF	TGCAGCTCTGTGGGTAACACCGGGGAGCTGTTTTTT
few	TRBV4-1	18	TRBJ2-3	TRBD2	CASSQLGTSGRVTDTQYF	TGCGCCAGCAGCCAACTCGGGACTAGCGGGAGGGTCACAGATACGCAGTATTTT
few	TRBV29-1	14	TRBJ2-2	NA	CSGRGDANTGELFF	TGCAGCGGCAGGGGGGACGCAAACACCGGGGAGCTGTTTTTT
NA	TRBV10-3	13	TRBJ2-2	NA	CAIRLAIAGELFF	TGTGCCATCAGACTAGCTATTGCCGGGGAGCTGTTTTTT
NA	TRBV27	13	TRBJ2-7	NA	CASSSLDRGEQYF	TGTGCCAGCAGTTCCCTGGATCGGGGCGAGCAGTACTTC
NA	TRBV29-1	13	TRBJ2-3	NA	CSVYSGDTDTQYF	TGCAGCGTTTATAGCGGTGACACAGATACGCAGTATTTT
NA	TRBV28	16	TRBJ2-1	NA	CASSPTRVEGYNEQFF	TGTGCCAGCAGCCCGACGAGGGTGGAAGGGTACAATGAGCAGTTCTTC
NA	TRBV4-1	16	TRBJ2-3	NA	CASSQLAGWERDTQYF	TGCGCCAGCAGCCAACTGGCGGGATGGGAGAGAGATACGCAGTATTTT
NA	TRBV9	14	TRBJ2-2	NA	CASSNNDRSGELFF	TGTGCCAGCAGCAACAACGACAGGTCCGGGGAGCTGTTTTTT
once	TRBV30	11	TRBJ2-1	NA	CAWGVGNEQFF	TGTGCCTGGGGGGTGGGCAATGAGCAGTTCTTC
NA	TRBV5-1	15	TRBJ2-3	NA	CASSLFLPSTDTQYF	TGCGCCAGCAGCTTGTTTCTACCTAGCACAGATACGCAGTATTTT
NA	TRBV4-2	13	TRBJ1-2	NA	CASSQGQDYGYTF	TGTGCCAGCAGCCAAGGACAGGACTATGGCTACACCTTC
NA	TRBV5-4	16	TRBJ1-2	TRBD1	CASSWGQGAGDYGYTF	TGTGCCAGCAGCTGGGGACAGGGGGCGGGGGACTATGGCTACACCTTC
NA	TRBV5-8	15	TRBJ2-7	NA	CASSLRGVIWSEQYF	TGTGCCAGCAGCTTGAGGGGCGTCATCTGGAGCGAGCAGTACTTC
NA	TRBV27	13	TRBJ2-7	NA	CASSLTASYEQYF	TGTGCCAGCAGTCTGACAGCGAGCTACGAGCAGTACTTC
NA	TRBV14	14	TRBJ1-2	TRBD1	CASRPGQGNDGYTF	TGTGCCAGCAGGCCGGGACAGGGTAACGATGGCTACACCTTC
NA	TRBV5-4	13	TRBJ1-1	NA	CASTLRGVPEAFF	TGTGCCAGCACCCTCAGGGGCGTCCCTGAAGCTTTCTTC
once	TRBV30	12	TRBJ2-7	NA	CAWSEAPDEQYF	TGTGCCTGGAGTGAGGCCCCAGACGAGCAGTACTTC
NA	TRBV2	13	TRBJ2-7	NA	CASGWQLNYEQYF	TGTGCCAGCGGCTGGCAGCTAAACTACGAGCAGTACTTC